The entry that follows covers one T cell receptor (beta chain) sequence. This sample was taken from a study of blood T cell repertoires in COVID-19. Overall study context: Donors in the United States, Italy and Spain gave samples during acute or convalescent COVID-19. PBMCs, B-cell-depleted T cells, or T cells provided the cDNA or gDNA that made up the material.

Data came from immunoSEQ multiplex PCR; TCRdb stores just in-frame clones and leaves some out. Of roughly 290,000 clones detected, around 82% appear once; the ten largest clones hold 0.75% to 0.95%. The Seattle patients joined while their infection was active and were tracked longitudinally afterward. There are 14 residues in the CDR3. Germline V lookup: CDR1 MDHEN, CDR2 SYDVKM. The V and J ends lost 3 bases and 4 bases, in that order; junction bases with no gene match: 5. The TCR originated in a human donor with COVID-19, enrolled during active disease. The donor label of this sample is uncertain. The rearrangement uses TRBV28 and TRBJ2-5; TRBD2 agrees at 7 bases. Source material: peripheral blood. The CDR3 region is CASSFVSGVETQYF. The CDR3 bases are TGTGCCAGCAGTTTTGTGAGCGGGGTAGAGACCCAGTACTTC.